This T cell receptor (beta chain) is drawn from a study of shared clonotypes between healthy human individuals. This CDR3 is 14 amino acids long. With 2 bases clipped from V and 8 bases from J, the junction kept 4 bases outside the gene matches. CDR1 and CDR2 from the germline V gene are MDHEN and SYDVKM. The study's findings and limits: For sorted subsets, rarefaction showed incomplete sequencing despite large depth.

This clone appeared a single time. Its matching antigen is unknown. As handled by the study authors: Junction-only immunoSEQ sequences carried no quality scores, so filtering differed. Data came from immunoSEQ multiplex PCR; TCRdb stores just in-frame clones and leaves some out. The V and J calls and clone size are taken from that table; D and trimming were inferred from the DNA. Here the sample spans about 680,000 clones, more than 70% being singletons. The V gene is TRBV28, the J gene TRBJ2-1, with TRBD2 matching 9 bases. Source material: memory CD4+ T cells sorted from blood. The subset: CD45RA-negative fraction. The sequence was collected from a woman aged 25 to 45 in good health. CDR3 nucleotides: TGTGCCAGCAGTTTACTAGCGGGAAAGGATGAGCAGTTCTTC. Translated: CASSLLAGKDEQFF. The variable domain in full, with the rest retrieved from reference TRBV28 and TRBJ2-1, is DVKVTQSSRYLVKRTGEKVFLECVQDMDHENMFWYRQDPGLGLRLIYFSYDVKMKEKGDIPEGYSVSREKKERFSLILESASTNQTSMYLCASSLLAGKDEQFFGPGTRLTVL.